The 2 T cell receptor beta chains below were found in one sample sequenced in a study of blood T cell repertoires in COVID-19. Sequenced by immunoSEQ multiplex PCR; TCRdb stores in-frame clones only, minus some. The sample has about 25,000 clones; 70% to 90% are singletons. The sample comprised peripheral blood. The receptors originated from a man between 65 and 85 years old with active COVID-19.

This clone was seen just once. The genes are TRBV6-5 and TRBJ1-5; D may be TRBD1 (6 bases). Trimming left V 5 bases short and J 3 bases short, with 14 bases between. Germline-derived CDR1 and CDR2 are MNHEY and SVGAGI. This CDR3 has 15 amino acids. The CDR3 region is CASSRQVGNNQPQHF. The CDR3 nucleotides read TGTGCCAGCAGTCGACAGGTGGGTAACAATCAGCCCCAGCATTTT.

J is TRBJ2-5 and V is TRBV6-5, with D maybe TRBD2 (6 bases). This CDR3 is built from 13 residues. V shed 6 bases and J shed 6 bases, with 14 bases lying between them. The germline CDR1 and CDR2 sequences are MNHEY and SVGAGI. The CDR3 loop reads CASRRLDGQTQYF. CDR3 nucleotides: TGTGCCAGCAGACGACTAGATGGGCAGACCCAGTACTTC.